This T cell receptor beta chain was sequenced during a study of T cell changes during pregnancy in multiple sclerosis. The CDR3 extends over 15 amino acids. Germline CDR1 is GTSNPN and CDR2 is SVGIG (reference sequence). With 8 bases removed from V and 8 bases from J, the gap between germline ends came to 25 bases. The method was immunoSEQ multiplex PCR; TCRdb's version includes in-frame clones alone and lacks a portion of them. This table has just under 65,000 clones, around 91% appearing once. This sequence was found in a female donor in good health, enrolled as a control in a pregnancy study. Material: peripheral blood, obtained after pregnancy. The rearrangement joins TRBV30 to TRBJ2-1, with a tentative D call TRBD1 (6 bases). Here the CDR3 reads CALYQPEGVSHEQFF. The CDR3 region has the DNA TGTGCCCTCTACCAACCAGAGGGGGTGTCTCATGAGCAGTTCTTC.